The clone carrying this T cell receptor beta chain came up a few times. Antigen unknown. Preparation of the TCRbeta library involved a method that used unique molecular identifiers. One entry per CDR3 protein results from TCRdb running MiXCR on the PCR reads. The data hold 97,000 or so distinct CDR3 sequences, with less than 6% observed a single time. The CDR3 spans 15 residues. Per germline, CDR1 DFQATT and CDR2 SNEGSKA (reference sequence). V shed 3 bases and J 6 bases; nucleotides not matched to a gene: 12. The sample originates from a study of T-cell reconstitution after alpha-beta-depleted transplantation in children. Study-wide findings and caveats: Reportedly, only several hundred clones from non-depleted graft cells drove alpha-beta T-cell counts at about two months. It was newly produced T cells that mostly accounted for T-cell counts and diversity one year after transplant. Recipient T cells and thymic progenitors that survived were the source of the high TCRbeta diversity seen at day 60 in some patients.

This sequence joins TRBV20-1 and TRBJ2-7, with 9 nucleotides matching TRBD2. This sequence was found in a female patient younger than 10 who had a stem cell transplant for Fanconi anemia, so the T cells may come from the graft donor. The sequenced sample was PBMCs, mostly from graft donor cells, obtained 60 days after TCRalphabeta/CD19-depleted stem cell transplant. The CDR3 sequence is CSARDSPSGMREQYF. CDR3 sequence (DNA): TGCAGTGCTAGGGATTCACCTAGCGGGATGCGCGAGCAGTACTTC.